This TCR beta chain was sequenced for a study of T cells in Graves' hyperthyroidism and ophthalmopathy. Study outcomes and limitations: In simple terms, a model built on 13 V-J features told ophthalmopathy apart from stable hyperthyroidism. Most expanded thyroid clonotypes above 0.001 recurred in blood.

The CDR3 length is 14 residues. The V end lost 0 bases, the J end lost 5 bases, and 11 bases lay between the germline ends. Germline CDR1 and CDR2: DFQATT and SNEGSKA (reference sequence). Amplification of TCR beta CDR3 regions was performed using RNA transcripts as template. An initial round of RT-PCR targeting the TCR CDR3 relied on the HTBI primer set. MiXCR, applied by TCRdb to the multiplex PCR reads, yields one record per CDR3 protein. The sample lists a few hundred thousand distinct CDR3 sequences; less than 25% were seen once. This clonotype was seen ten or more times. Antigen unknown. The source is a man younger than 30 with Graves' hyperthyroidism. The chain has TRBV20-1 and TRBJ1-5; D possibly corresponds to TRBD1 (5 bases). Sequencing was carried out using blood. CDR3 nucleotide sequence: TGCAGTGCTAGAGACAGGAGGGGCCATCAGCCCCAGCATTTT. This gives the protein CSARDRRGHQPQHF.